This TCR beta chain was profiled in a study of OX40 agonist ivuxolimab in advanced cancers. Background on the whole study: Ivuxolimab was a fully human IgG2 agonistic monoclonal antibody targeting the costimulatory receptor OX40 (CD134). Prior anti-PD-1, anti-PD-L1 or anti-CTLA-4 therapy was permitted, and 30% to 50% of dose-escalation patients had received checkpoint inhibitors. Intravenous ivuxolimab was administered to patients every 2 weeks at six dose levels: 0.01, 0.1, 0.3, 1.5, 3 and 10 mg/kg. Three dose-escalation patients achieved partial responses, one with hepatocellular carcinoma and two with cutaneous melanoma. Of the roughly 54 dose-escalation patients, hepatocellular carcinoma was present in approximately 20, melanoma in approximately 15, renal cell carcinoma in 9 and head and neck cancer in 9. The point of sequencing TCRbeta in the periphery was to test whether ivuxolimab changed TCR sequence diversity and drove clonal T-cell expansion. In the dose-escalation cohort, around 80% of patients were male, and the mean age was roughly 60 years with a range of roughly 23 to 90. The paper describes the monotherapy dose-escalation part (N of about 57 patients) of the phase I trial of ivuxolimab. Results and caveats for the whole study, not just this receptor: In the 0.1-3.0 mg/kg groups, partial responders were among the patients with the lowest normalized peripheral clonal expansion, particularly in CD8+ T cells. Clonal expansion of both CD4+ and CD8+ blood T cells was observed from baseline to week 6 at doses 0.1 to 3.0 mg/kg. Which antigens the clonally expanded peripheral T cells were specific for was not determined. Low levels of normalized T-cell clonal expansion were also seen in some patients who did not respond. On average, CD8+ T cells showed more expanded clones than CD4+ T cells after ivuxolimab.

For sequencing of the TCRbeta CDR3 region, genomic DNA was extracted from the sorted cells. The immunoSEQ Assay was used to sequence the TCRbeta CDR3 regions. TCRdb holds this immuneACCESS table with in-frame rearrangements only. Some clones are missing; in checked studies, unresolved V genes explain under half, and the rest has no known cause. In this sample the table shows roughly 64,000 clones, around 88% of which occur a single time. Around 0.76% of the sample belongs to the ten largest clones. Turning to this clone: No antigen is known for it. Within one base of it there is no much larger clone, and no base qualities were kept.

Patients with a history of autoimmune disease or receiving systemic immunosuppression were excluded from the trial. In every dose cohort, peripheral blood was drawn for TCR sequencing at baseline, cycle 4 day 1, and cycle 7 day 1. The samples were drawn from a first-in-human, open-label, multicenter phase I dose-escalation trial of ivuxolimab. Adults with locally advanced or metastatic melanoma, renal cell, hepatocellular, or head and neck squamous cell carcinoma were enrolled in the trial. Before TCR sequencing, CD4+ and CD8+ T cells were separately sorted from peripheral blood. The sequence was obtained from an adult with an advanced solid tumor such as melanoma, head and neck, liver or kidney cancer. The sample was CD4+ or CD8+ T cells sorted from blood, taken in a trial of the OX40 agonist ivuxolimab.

CDR3 protein: CASSPGDGSSYEQYF. The nucleotide sequence reads TGTGCCAGCAGCCCGGGGGACGGGTCCTCCTACGAGCAGTACTTC. The chain is assembled from TRBV6-5 and TRBJ2-7, with a tentative D gene TRBD2 over 6 matching bases. Including cysteine and phenylalanine, the CDR3 has 15 amino acids. Just CDR3 DNA is preserved here, 45 bases in frame from base 1. The germline V gene sets CDR1 to MNHEY and CDR2 to SVGAGI. V is cut by 6 bases and J by 0 bases, and the space between the germline ends is 15 bases.